These 27 T cell receptor beta chains were all obtained from the same sample, sequenced in a study of tumor and adjacent non-tumor tissue in lung cancer. The library came from three nested PCR rounds adapted from ARM-PCR protocols. MiXCR, run by TCRdb on the multiplex PCR reads, gives a single entry per CDR3 protein. Among under 95,000 distinct CDR3 sequences listed, approximately 65% were seen once. No cell sorting was done before RNA was extracted from the tissue. The sequenced sample was lung tumor tissue. The receptors here all came from a man aged 55-75 years with non-small cell lung cancer.

This clonotype has a single count. At one of its ends the junction is not consistent with the germline gene, which may arise from a read error. The V gene is TRBV11-1, the J gene TRBJ2-7; 7 bases match TRBD1. Looked up from germline, CDR1 is SGHAT and CDR2 is FQDESV (reference sequence). CDR3 length: 16 amino acids. CDR3 sequence: CPSSLAKDRRSYEQYF. In nucleotides, the CDR3 is TGTCCCAGCAGCTTAGCTAAGGACAGGAGATCATACGAGCAGTACTTC.

J is TRBJ2-7 and V is TRBV20-1; TRBD2 matches at 8 bases. This CDR3 is built from 12 residues. V was pared by 6 bases and J by 4 bases, with 5 bases of the junction left unmatched. CDR1 and CDR2 from the germline V gene are DFQATT and SNEGSKA (reference sequence). CDR3 loop: CSANSGMYEQYF. CDR3 nucleotide sequence: TGCAGTGCCAATAGCGGGATGTACGAGCAGTACTTC.

On this clonotype: At one of its ends the junction is not consistent with the germline gene, which may arise from a read error. This chain links TRBV6-5 with TRBJ1-1, with a weak D call TRBD1 (5 bases). Germline V gene lookup returns CDR1 MNHEY and CDR2 SVGAGI. The CDR3 loop spans 13 amino acids. In DNA form, the CDR3 reads TGTACCAGCAGGGACGGGGGACGAAGTGAAGCTTTCTTT. It encodes CTSRDGGRSEAFF.

In regard to this clonotype: One end of the junction does not line up with germline, which may come from a read error. This rearrangement joins TRBV11-1 to TRBJ2-1, with D possibly being TRBD1 or TRBD2 (5 bases each). The CDR3 covers 14 residues. Germline V lookup: CDR1 SGHAT, CDR2 FQDESV (reference sequence). CDR3 nucleotide sequence: TGTACCAGCAGCTTAGTCAATGGGGGAACTGAGCAGTTCTTC. Translating it yields CTSSLVNGGTEQFF.

On this clonotype: Just one base apart from a much larger clone, this may be a read error. The chain links TRBV20-1 to TRBJ2-3, with D perhaps assigned TRBD1 or TRBD2 (5 bases each). The CDR3 contains 14 residues. Deletions cut 3 bases from V and 6 bases from J, with 16 bases between. The germline V gene has CDR1 DFQATT and CDR2 SNEGSKA (reference sequence). The CDR3 sequence: CSARAGTLSDTQYF. The DNA of the CDR3 is TGCAGTGCTAGGGCCGGGACCCTTTCGGATACGCAGTATTTT.

Comments on this clonotype: At one of its ends the junction is not consistent with the germline gene, which may arise from a read error. J is TRBJ1-4 and V is TRBV6-5; 7 positions match TRBD1. The CDR3 extends over 15 amino acids. From germline, CDR1 is MNHEY and CDR2 SVGAGI. The CDR3 is CASGYTGTVNEKLFF. The DNA of the CDR3 is TGTGCCAGCGGTTACACCGGGACAGTGAATGAAAAACTGTTTTTT.

The rearrangement links TRBV5-8 to TRBJ1-5; D may be TRBD1 (6 bases). The germline CDR1 and CDR2 sequences are SGHTS and YDEGEE. This CDR3 has 15 residues. Deletions cut 7 bases from V and 4 bases from J, with 18 bases between. Here the CDR3 DNA reads TGTGCCAGCCTTCCCTCATGGGGGCAAAATCAGCCCCAGCATTTT. Translated: CASLPSWGQNQPQHF.

On this clonotype itself: This could be a read error, since a much larger clone is one nucleotide away. The chain is built from TRBV20-1 and TRBJ2-3; 10 nucleotides align to TRBD2. V gave up 7 bases and J gave up 6 bases; unmatched junction bases: 10. The germline V gene has CDR1 DFQATT and CDR2 SNEGSKA (reference sequence). The CDR3 runs to 14 residues. Here the CDR3 DNA reads TGCAGTGTCAAGCGGGGGGGGTTTACGGATACGCAGTATTTT. It encodes CSVKRGGFTDTQYF.

The rearrangement uses TRBV12-3 or TRBV12-4 and TRBJ2-3; TRBD1 matches at 9 bases. The CDR3 loop spans 16 amino acids. CDR3 sequence: CVSSSRDRGSTDTQYF. For the CDR3, the DNA is TGTGTTAGCAGTTCCAGAGACAGGGGGAGCACAGATACGCAGTATTTT.

This clonotype appeared many times. CDR3 DNA sequence: TGTGCCAGCAGCCAAGAGTCAGGGCGCACAGATACGCAGTATTTT. This gives the protein CASSQESGRTDTQYF. J is TRBJ2-3 and V is TRBV4-2; maybe TRBD1 (5 bases). Germline CDR1 is LGHNA and CDR2 is YNFKEQ. V was trimmed by 0 bases and J by 1 base, leaving 8 bases between them. The CDR3 loop spans 15 amino acids.

This clonotype has at least ten counts. The chain recombines TRBV12-3 or TRBV12-4 with TRBJ2-2; 7 nucleotides match TRBD2. V lost 6 bases to trimming and J lost 1 base; unmatched junction nucleotides: 5. The CDR3 totals 15 residues. This CDR3 is CASRREALNTGELFF. In nucleotides, the CDR3 is TGTGCCAGCAGACGGGAGGCATTGAACACCGGGGAGCTGTTTTTT.

The rearrangement links TRBV2 to TRBJ2-7; D may be TRBD1 (6 bases). Germline assignment: CDR1 SNHLY and CDR2 FYNNEI. V lost 4 bases and J 2 bases, leaving 9 bases between the germline ends. This CDR3 comprises 13 residues. CDR3 nucleotides: TGTGCCAGCAGTGCCGGACAGACCTACGAGCAGTACTTC. The encoded protein is CASSAGQTYEQYF.

In the case of this clonotype: A read error is likely, as this CDR3 ends without the conserved phenylalanine or tryptophan. This chain connects TRBV11-2 to TRBJ2-1; D unresolved. The CDR3 length is 16 residues. The germline gives CDR1 SGHAT, CDR2 FQNNGV. Here the CDR3 DNA reads TGTGCCATCAGCCAACTAAGCATGTCTATGTACGTTGAGCAGTTCCTC. Its protein product is CAISQLSMSMYVEQFL.

With regard to this clonotype: Possible read error: a much larger clone is one base away. V usage is TRBV30 and J usage is TRBJ2-1; 7 bases are shared with TRBD2. The germline gives CDR1 GTSNPN, CDR2 SVGIG (reference sequence). The CDR3 covers 12 residues. The CDR3 coding sequence is TGTGTCTGGAGTGGAGCGGGAATTGAGCAGTTCTTC. Encoded protein: CVWSGAGIEQFF.

Turning to this clonotype: At one end, the junction sequence differs from germline, possibly due to a read error. The CDR3 loop reads CASISGFEQLF. CDR3 nucleotides: TGTGCCAGCATCTCAGGGTTTGAGCAGCTCTTC. The V call is TRBV4-2, the J call TRBJ2-1; D may be TRBD1 (5 bases). Germline V gene data show CDR1 as LGHNA and CDR2 as YNFKEQ. The length of the CDR3 is 11 residues.

V and J are TRBV11-2 and TRBJ1-2; possible D gene TRBD1, 6 bases. V was cut by 5 bases and J by 5 bases, with 12 bases left in between. From germline, CDR1 is SGHAT and CDR2 FQNNGV. There are 13 residues in the CDR3. The CDR3 region is CASSPTDSYGYTF. The DNA for the CDR3 is TGTGCCAGCAGCCCTACGGACAGTTATGGCTACACCTTC. Based on the CDR3 plus reference TRBV11-2 and TRBJ1-2, the full variable domain is EAGVAQSPRYKIIEKRQSVAFWCNPISGHATLYWYQQILGQGPKLLIQFQNNGVVDDSQLPKDRFSAERLKGVDSTLKIQPAKLEDSAVYLCASSPTDSYGYTFGSGTRLTVV.

As for this clonotype: The junction and the germline gene differ at one end; a read error may be behind it. This chain joins TRBV6-1 and TRBJ1-5; 9 positions agree with TRBD1. Germline CDR1 is MNHNS and CDR2 is SASEGT. CDR3 length: 14 amino acids. The CDR3 sequence: CASSEQGANQPQLF. The CDR3 DNA sequence: TGTGCCAGTAGTGAACAGGGGGCCAATCAGCCCCAGCTTTTT.

The rearrangement uses TRBV10-3 and TRBJ2-1, with 11 nucleotides matching TRBD2. The V segment lost 4 bases and the J segment 4 bases; nucleotides outside the gene matches: 6. CDR1 and CDR2 from the germline V gene are ENHRY and SYGVKD. The CDR3 sequence is 16 residues long. CDR3 protein: CAISVTSGREYNEQFF. As DNA, the CDR3 is TGTGCCATCAGTGTTACTAGCGGGAGAGAATACAATGAGCAGTTCTTC.

This rearrangement joins TRBV6-6 to TRBJ2-1; 7 bases are shared with TRBD2. Germline CDR1 is MNHNY and CDR2 is SVGAGI (reference sequence). This CDR3 is 15 amino acids long. The junction had 6 bases not matched to a gene; V was cut back by 2 bases and J by 5 bases. CDR3: CASSYIRTSNNEQFF. CDR3 sequence (DNA): TGTGCCAGCAGTTACATTCGGACTAGTAACAATGAGCAGTTCTTC.

This chain joins TRBV29-1 and TRBJ2-1; TRBD2 aligns across 12 bases. Per germline, CDR1 SQVTM and CDR2 ANQGSEA. The CDR3 is 15 amino acids. The J segment lost 5 bases and the V segment lost 7 bases, leaving 9 bases of the junction unmatched. The CDR3 spells CSAMRLAGVDNEQFF. For the CDR3, the DNA is TGCAGCGCAATGAGACTAGCGGGAGTGGACAATGAGCAGTTCTTC.

The chain has TRBV19 and TRBJ2-5, with 7 bases aligning to TRBD1. Trimming at V came to 7 bases and at J to 5 bases, leaving 22 bases not matched to a gene. Germline V CDR1 and CDR2: LNHDA, SQIVND (reference sequence). This CDR3 is built from 18 residues. CDR3 in DNA: TGTGCCAGTACCCAAAGGGGGCAGGAGTTTATGGGCCATGAGACCCAGTACTTC. Protein: CASTQRGQEFMGHETQYF.

This clonotype came up a few times. Germline and junction disagree at one end, which may indicate a read error. J is TRBJ2-7 and V is TRBV6-5; tentatively, D is TRBD1 or TRBD2 (5 bases each). The CDR3 spans 13 residues. The germline V gene encodes CDR1 MNHEY and CDR2 SVGAGI. Written as DNA, the CDR3 is TGTGCCGGCAGTAACCGACAGACGGGAGAGCAGTACTTC. It yields the protein CAGSNRQTGEQYF.

To note about this clonotype: One junction end disagrees with the germline gene, perhaps due to a read error. The chain joins TRBV4-2 to TRBJ1-3; D not certain. The CDR3 spans 15 residues. Germline assignment: CDR1 LGHNA and CDR2 YNFKEQ. The CDR3 region is CASSQETHPGYTIYF. As DNA, the CDR3 is TGTGCCAGCAGCCAAGAGACTCACCCTGGATACACCATATATTTT.

This clonotype has more than one count but fewer than ten. A read error may produce the germline difference seen at one junction end. The chain has TRBV11-3 and TRBJ2-2; 8 nucleotides line up with TRBD2. Germline CDR1 reads SGHNT; CDR2 reads YENEEA. CDR3 length: 15 amino acids. The CDR3 DNA reads TGTGCCAGCAGTCCACGACTAGCGATGACCGGGGAGTTGTTTTTT. Its protein is CASSPRLAMTGELFF. The whole variable domain, filled in from reference TRBV11-3 and TRBJ2-2, reads EAGVVQSPRYKIIEKKQPVAFWCNPISGHNTLYWYLQNLGQGPELLIRYENEEAVDDSQLPKDRFSAERLKGVDSTLKIQPAELGDSAVYLCASSPRLAMTGELFFGEGSRLTVL.

This clonotype was detected only once. The CDR3 does not end in the conserved phenylalanine or tryptophan, so this is likely a read error. Here the CDR3 DNA reads TGTACCAACAGTGCCAGTGCCTACAATGAGCAGTTCATC. It codes for CTNSASAYNEQFI. The V and J genes are TRBV6-1 and TRBJ2-1; D is unclear. Per the germline V gene, CDR1 is MNHNS and CDR2 is SASEGT. There are 13 residues in the CDR3.

Turning to this clonotype: The junction departs from germline at one end; a sequencing error may be responsible. The genes are TRBV5-4 and TRBJ1-2; TRBD1 aligns across 9 bases. This CDR3 has 13 residues. Germline loops: CDR1 SGHNT, CDR2 YYREEE (reference sequence). The CDR3 spells CASSWDRDHGCTF. The CDR3 coding sequence is TGTGCCAGCAGCTGGGACAGGGACCATGGCTGCACCTTC. Based on the CDR3 plus reference TRBV5-4 and TRBJ1-2, the full variable domain is ETGVTQSPTHLIKTRGQQVTLRCSSQSGHNTVSWYQQALGQGPQFIFQYYREEENGRGNFPPRFSGLQFPNYSSELNVNALELDDSALYLCASSWDRDHGCTFGSGTRLTVV.

Details on this clonotype: A much larger clone lies one base from this, so it may be a read error. V is TRBV7-9 and J is TRBJ2-3; 9 positions agree with TRBD2. Germline loops: CDR1 SEHNR, CDR2 FQNEAQ (reference sequence). Unmatched junction bases numbered 10, after V lost 5 bases and J lost 4 bases. The CDR3 contains 16 residues. As DNA, the CDR3 is TGTGCCAGCAGCGACTTTGGTAGCGGGGGCCCAGATACGCAGTATTTT. Its translation is CASSDFGSGGPDTQYF.